The 3 T cell receptor beta chains reported below all come from one sample, sequenced in a study of T cells and copy number aberrations in small-cell lung cancer. Produced via immunoSEQ multiplex PCR; TCRdb's table is partial and in-frame only. The data hold around 2,200 clones, with about four fifths observed a single time. Sequencing used normal tissue next to the tumor. The receptors come from an older woman with small cell lung cancer.

On this clone: This same CDR3 is encoded by further DNA sequences in the sample. V gene TRBV6-5 combines with J gene TRBJ1-1, with D hard to call. V was trimmed by 0 bases and J by 0 bases, leaving 8 bases between them. This CDR3 contains 15 residues. Per germline, CDR1 MNHEY and CDR2 SVGAGI. The CDR3 coding sequence is TGTGCCAGCAGTTACTCGGCCCCGGTGAACACTGAAGCTTTCTTT. It codes for CASSYSAPVNTEAFF.

The V and J genes are TRBV9 and TRBJ2-1; 9 bases fit TRBD2. With 3 bases clipped from V and 8 bases from J, the junction kept 12 bases outside the gene matches. Germline CDR1 SGDLS, CDR2 YYNGEE. The CDR3 sequence is 16 residues long. The CDR3 spells CASSDRGGGANDEQFF. For the CDR3, the DNA is TGTGCCAGCAGCGACCGCGGCGGGGGGGCAAACGATGAGCAGTTCTTC. Full variable domain (remainder filled in from reference TRBV9 and TRBJ2-1): DSGVTQTPKHLITATGQRVTLRCSPRSGDLSVYWYQQSLDQGLQFLIQYYNGEERAKGNILERFSAQQFPDLHSELNLSSLELGDSALYFCASSDRGGGANDEQFFGPGTRLTVL.

The chain carries TRBV9 and TRBJ2-3; unclear D gene. Deletions cut 7 bases from V and 2 bases from J, with 5 bases between. CDR1 and CDR2 (germline): SGDLS, YYNGEE. CDR3 size: 11 residues. CDR3 coding DNA: TGTGCCAGCTCAGACACAGATACGCAGTATTTT. It translates to CASSDTDTQYF.